This T cell receptor (beta chain) was identified during a study of T cell responses to AZD1222 COVID-19 vaccine. This clone was detected only once. The method was immunoSEQ multiplex PCR; TCRdb's version includes in-frame clones alone and lacks a portion of them. The sample consists of about 130,000 clones, about 93% of them appearing once. With 7 bases removed from V and 6 bases from J, the gap between germline ends came to 18 bases. Looked up from germline, CDR1 is MNHEY and CDR2 is SVGAGI. CDR3 size: 15 residues. This TCR derives from an adult in good health. The chain is built from TRBV6-5 and TRBJ1-4; possibly TRBD1 for D (5 bases). Here the sequenced sample was peripheral blood, taken on day 0 of AZD1222 vaccination. CDR3 in DNA: TGTGCCAGCACCCCGATGGGGGGTGTGCATGAAAAACTGTTTTTT. Protein product: CASTPMGGVHEKLFF.